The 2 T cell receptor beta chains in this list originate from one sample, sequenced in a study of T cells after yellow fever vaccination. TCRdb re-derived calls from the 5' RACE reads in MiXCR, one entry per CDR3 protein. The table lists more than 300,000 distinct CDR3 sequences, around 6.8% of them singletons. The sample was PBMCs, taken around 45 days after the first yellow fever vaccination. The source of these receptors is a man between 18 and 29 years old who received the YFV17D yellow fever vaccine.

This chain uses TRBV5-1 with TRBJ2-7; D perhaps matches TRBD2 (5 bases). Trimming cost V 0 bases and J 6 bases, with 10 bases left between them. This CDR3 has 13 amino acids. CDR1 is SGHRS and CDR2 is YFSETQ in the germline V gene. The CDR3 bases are TGCGCCAGCAGCTTGGAGGCTAGCAGCGAGCAGTACTTC. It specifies CASSLEASSEQYF.

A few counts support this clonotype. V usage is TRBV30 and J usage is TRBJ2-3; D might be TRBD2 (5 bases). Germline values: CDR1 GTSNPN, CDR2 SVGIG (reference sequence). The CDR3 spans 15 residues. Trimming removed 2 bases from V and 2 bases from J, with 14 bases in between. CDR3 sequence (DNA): TGTGCCTGGAGTCCGCCGGAGGACCCCACAGATACGCAGTATTTT. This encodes CAWSPPEDPTDTQYF.